Sequencing of this TCR beta chain was carried out in a study of T cell changes during pregnancy in multiple sclerosis (dated by TCRdb to about 2019). Broadly, across the study: Changes in the T cell repertoire over the course of pregnancy were examined in this study in women with multiple sclerosis.

As regards this clone: This clone's antigen is unknown. Per-base qualities were not stored, and no clone one base away is much larger.

Library preparation used the immunoSEQ multiplex PCR assay. The immuneACCESS repertoire file appears here via TCRdb, limited to in-frame rearrangements. These files lack a portion of the clones; in checked studies, under half of the deficit traces to unresolved V genes, and the cause of the others is not known. This sample lists tens of thousands of clones; approximately 90% were detected once. Jointly, the top ten make up 2.5% to 3% of the sample. CDR1 and CDR2, looked up from the germline V gene (reference sequence), are LNHDA and SQIVND. Trimming removed 5 bases from V and 4 bases from J, leaving 7 bases between the germline ends. Including the terminal cysteine and phenylalanine, the CDR3 comprises 12 residues. The entry retains the CDR3 DNA only, 36 bases that are in frame from base 1.

Material: peripheral blood, obtained in the first trimester of pregnancy. The chain is encoded by TRBV19 joined to TRBJ2-3; no D gene call is confident. This sequence originates from a female donor with multiple sclerosis, enrolled in a pregnancy study. Read as DNA, the sequence is TGTGCCAGTAGTCGGTTTGCAGATACGCAGTATTTT. This encodes CASSRFADTQYF.